This T cell receptor (beta chain) originates from a study of T cell changes during pregnancy in multiple sclerosis. Repertoires were generated with immunoSEQ multiplex PCR, while TCRdb's copy carries only in-frame clones and drops some. Of about 47,000 clones in the sample, 92% were seen once. V was clipped by 3 bases and J by 8 bases; unmatched bases: 9. Per germline, CDR1 SGDLS and CDR2 YYNGEE. This CDR3 contains 15 residues. The material was peripheral blood, obtained in the third trimester of pregnancy. This chain connects TRBV9 to TRBJ1-1; 11 bases align to TRBD1. The receptor was isolated from a female donor with multiple sclerosis, enrolled in a pregnancy study. CDR3 sequence: CASSATSRTGGEAFF. DNA of the CDR3: TGTGCCAGCAGCGCCACCTCTCGGACAGGGGGCGAAGCTTTCTTT.